This paragraph covers one T cell receptor beta chain sequence. The data were taken from a study of control samples from healthy donors and cancer patients. Clones were read by immunoSEQ multiplex PCR, and TCRdb kept only the in-frame ones, dropping some. The table has fewer than 70,000 clones, around 94% seen once. Germline V lookup: CDR1 SGHTA, CDR2 FQGTGA. V lost 2 bases and J lost 6, with 16 bases in between. The CDR3 totals 16 residues. The chain links TRBV7-3 to TRBJ2-2; D perhaps matches TRBD2 (5 bases). The clonotype was recovered from a man aged 25 to 40 in good health. What was sequenced was blood. The CDR3 reads CASSLDRTLVPGELFF. DNA of the CDR3: TGTGCCAGCAGCTTAGATCGGACTTTAGTCCCCGGGGAGCTGTTTTTT.